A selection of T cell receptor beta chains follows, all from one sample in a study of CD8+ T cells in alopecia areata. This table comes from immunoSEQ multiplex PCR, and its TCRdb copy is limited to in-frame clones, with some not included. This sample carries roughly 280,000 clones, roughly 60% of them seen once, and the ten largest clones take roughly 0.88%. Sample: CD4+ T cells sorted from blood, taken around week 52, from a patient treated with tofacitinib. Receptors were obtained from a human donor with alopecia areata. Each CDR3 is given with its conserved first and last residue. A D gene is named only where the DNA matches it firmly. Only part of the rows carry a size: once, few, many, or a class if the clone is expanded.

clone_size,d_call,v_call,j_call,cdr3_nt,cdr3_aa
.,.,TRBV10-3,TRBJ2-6,TGTGCCATCAGCAGCTTTCCTGGGGCCAACGTCCTGACTTTC,CAISSFPGANVLTF
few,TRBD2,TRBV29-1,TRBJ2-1,TGCAGCGTTGAAAATTCAGTCGGGACTAGCCACAATGAGCAGTTCTTC,CSVENSVGTSHNEQFF
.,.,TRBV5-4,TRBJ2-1,TGTGCCAGCAGCTTTCATGACCTAGGCTCCTACAATGAGCAGTTCTTC,CASSFHDLGSYNEQFF
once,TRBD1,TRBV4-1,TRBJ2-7,TGCGCCAGCAGCCAAGATTTTGACAGGGGATACGAGCAGTACTTC,CASSQDFDRGYEQYF
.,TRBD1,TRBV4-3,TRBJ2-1,TGCGCCAGCAGCCCCGGACAGGGCCAGGACAATGAGCAGTTCTTC,CASSPGQGQDNEQFF
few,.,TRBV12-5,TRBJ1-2,TGTGCTAGTGGTTTGGTAATGATAGGGGATAAGGACTATGGCTACACCTTC,CASGLVMIGDKDYGYTF
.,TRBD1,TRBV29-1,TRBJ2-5,TGCAGCGTCGCCGGGACAGATCAAGAGACCCAGTACTTC,CSVAGTDQETQYF
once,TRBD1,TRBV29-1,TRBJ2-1,TGCAGCGGCCGGGACAGTGAGCAGTTCTTC,CSGRDSEQFF
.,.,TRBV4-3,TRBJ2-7,TGCGCCAGCAGCCTGCGGGTTCTCTCCTACGAGCAGTACTTC,CASSLRVLSYEQYF
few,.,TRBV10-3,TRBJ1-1,TGTGCCATCAGTGACCCGGGACATATGAACACTGAAGCTTTCTTT,CAISDPGHMNTEAFF
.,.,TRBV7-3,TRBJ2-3,TGTGCCAGCAGCTTAAACGCTGCAGATACGCAGTATTTT,CASSLNAADTQYF
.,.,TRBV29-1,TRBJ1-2,TGCAGCGTTAGCCAGGGGATTAGTACTGGCTACACCTTC,CSVSQGISTGYTF
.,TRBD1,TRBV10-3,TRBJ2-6,TGTGCCACCAGTCACGACAGGGGTGGGGCCAACGTCCTGACTTTC,CATSHDRGGANVLTF
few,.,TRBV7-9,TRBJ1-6,TGTGCCAGCAGCCGGACAGATTCACCCCTCCACTTT,CASSRTDSPLHF
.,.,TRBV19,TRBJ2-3,TGTGCCAGCCGATCAGACACAGATACGCAGTATTTT,CASRSDTDTQYF
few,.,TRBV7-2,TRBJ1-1,TGTGCCAGCAGCTTTGACAGTCTCAACACTGAAGCTTTCTTT,CASSFDSLNTEAFF
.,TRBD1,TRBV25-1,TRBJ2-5,TGTGCCAGCAGTATCCAACAGGGGCGGGAAGAGACCCAGTACTTC,CASSIQQGREETQYF
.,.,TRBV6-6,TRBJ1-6,TGTGCCAGCAGTTACGCCGGGGATTCACCCCTCCACTTT,CASSYAGDSPLHF